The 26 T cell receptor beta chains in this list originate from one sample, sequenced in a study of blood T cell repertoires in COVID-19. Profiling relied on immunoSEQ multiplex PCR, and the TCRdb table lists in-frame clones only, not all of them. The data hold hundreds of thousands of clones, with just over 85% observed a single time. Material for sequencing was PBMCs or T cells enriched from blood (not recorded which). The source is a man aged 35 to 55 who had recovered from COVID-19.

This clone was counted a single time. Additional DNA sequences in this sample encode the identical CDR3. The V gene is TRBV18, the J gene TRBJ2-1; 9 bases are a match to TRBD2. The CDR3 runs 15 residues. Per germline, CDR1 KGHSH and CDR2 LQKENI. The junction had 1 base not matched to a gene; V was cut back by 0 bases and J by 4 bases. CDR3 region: CASSPPSGGYNEQFF. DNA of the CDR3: TGTGCCAGCTCACCACCTAGCGGGGGTTACAATGAGCAGTTCTTC.

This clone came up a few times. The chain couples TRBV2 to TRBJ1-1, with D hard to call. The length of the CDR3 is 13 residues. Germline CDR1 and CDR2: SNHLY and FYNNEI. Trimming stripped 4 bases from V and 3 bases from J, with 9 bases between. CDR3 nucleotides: TGTGCCAGCAGTGCTGGGGAGGACACTGAAGCTTTCTTT. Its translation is CASSAGEDTEAFF. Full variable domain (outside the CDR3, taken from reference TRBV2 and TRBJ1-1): EPEVTQTPSHQVTQMGQEVILRCVPISNHLYFYWYRQILGQKVEFLVSFYNNEISEKSEIFDDQFSVERPDGSNFTLKIRSTKLEDSAMYFCASSAGEDTEAFFGQGTRLTVV.

The CDR3: CASSMGNTEAFF. DNA of the CDR3: TGTGCCAGCAGTATGGGCAACACTGAAGCTTTCTTT. V and J are TRBV25-1 and TRBJ1-1; the D is unclear. Germline-derived CDR1 and CDR2 are MGHDK and SYGVNS. The CDR3 sequence is 12 residues long. The V and J ends lost 5 bases and 2 bases respectively, with 6 bases between them.

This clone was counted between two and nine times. In DNA form, the CDR3 reads TGTGCCAGCAGCCAAGATCCTTGGTCGGCGACTACCAACAATGAGCAGTTCTTC. Translated: CASSQDPWSATTNNEQFF. The chain employs TRBV4-2 and TRBJ2-1; tentatively, D is TRBD2 (5 bases). V lost 0 bases and J 5 bases, leaving 20 bases between the germline ends. Germline lookup yields CDR1 LGHNA and CDR2 YNFKEQ. There are 18 residues in the CDR3.

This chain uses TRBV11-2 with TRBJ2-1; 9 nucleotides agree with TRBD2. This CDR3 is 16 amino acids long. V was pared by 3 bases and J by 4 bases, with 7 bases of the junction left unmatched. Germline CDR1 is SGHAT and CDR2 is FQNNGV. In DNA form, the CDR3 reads TGTGCCAGCAGCTTGGTTCTAGCGGGGCCGTACAATGAGCAGTTCTTC. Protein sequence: CASSLVLAGPYNEQFF.

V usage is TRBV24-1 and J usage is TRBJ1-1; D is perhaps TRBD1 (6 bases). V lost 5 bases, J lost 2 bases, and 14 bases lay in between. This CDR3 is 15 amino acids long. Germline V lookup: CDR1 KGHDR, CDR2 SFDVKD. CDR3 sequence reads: CATSATGTTNTEAFF. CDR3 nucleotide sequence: TGTGCCACCAGTGCTACCGGGACAACCAACACTGAAGCTTTCTTT.

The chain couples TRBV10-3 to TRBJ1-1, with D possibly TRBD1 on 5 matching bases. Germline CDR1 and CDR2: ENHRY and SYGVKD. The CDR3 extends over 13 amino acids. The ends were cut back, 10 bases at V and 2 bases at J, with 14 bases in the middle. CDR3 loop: CATLRGGNTEAFF. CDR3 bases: TGTGCCACCTTGCGGGGGGGAAACACTGAAGCTTTCTTT.

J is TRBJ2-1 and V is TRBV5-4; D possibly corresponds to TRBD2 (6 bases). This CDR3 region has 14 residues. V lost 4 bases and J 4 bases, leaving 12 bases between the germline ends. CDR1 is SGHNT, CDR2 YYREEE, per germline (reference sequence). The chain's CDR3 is CASSQDGTYNEQFF. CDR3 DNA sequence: TGTGCCAGCAGCCAAGACGGGACTTACAATGAGCAGTTCTTC.

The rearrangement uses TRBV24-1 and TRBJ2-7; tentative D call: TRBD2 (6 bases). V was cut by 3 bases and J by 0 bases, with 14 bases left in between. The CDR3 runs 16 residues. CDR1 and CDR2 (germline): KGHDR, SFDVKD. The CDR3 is CATSDPRDAFSYEQYF. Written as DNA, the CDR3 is TGTGCCACCAGTGATCCGCGGGACGCCTTCTCCTACGAGCAGTACTTC.

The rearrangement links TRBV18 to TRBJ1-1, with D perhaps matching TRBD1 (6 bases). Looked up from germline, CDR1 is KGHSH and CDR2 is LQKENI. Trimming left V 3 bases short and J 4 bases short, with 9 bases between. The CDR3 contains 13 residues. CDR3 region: CASSPDRGTEAFF. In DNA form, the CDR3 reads TGTGCCAGCTCACCGGACAGAGGCACTGAAGCTTTCTTT.

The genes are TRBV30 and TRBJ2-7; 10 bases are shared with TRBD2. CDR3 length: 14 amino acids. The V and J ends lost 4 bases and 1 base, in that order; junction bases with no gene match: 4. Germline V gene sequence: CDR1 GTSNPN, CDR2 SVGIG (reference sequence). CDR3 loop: CAWNPSGGSYEQYF. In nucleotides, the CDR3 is TGTGCCTGGAACCCTAGCGGGGGTTCCTACGAGCAGTACTTC.

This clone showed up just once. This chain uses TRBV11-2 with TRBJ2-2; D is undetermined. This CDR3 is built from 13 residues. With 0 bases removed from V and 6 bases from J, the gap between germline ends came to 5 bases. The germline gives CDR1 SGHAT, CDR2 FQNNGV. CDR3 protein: CASSLDWPGELFF. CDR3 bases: TGTGCCAGCAGCTTAGATTGGCCCGGGGAGCTGTTTTTT.

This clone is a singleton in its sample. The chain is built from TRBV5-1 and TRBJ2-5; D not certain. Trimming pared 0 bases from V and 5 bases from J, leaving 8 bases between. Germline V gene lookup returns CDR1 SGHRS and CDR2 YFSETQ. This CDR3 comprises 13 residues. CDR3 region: CASSLGARETQYF. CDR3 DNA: TGCGCCAGCAGCTTGGGGGCCCGGGAGACCCAGTACTTC.

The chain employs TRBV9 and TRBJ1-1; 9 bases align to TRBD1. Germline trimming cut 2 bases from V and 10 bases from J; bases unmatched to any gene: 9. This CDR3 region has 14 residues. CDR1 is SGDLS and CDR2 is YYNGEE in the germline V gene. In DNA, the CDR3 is TGTGCCAGCAGCGTTCCGGGACAGGGTGACAGAGCTTTCTTT. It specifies CASSVPGQGDRAFF. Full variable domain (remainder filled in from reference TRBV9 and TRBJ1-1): DSGVTQTPKHLITATGQRVTLRCSPRSGDLSVYWYQQSLDQGLQFLIQYYNGEERAKGNILERFSAQQFPDLHSELNLSSLELGDSALYFCASSVPGQGDRAFFGQGTRLTVV.

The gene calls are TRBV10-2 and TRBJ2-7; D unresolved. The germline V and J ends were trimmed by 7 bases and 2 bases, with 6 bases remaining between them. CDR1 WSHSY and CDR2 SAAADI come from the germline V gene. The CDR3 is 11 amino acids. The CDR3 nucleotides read TGCGCCAGCACCGACACCTACGAGCAGTACTTC. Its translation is CASTDTYEQYF.

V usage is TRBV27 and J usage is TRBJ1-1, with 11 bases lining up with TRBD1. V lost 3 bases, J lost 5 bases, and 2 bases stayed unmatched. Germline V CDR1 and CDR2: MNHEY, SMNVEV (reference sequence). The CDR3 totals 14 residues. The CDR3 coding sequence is TGTGCCAGCAGTTTGGACAGGGGGCTGACTGAAGCTTTCTTT. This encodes CASSLDRGLTEAFF.

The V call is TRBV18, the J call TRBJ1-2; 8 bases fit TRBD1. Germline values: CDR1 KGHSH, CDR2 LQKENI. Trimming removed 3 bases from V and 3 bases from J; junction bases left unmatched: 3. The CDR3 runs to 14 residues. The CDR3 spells CASSPDRVYYGYTF. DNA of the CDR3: TGTGCCAGCTCACCGGACAGGGTGTACTATGGCTACACCTTC.

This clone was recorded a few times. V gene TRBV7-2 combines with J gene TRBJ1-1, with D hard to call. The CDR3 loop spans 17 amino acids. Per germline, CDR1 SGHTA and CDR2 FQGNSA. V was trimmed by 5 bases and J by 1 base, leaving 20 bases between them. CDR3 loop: CASSLRGVGYENTEAFF. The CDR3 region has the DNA TGTGCCAGCAGCCTCCGGGGAGTGGGCTACGAGAACACTGAAGCTTTCTTT.

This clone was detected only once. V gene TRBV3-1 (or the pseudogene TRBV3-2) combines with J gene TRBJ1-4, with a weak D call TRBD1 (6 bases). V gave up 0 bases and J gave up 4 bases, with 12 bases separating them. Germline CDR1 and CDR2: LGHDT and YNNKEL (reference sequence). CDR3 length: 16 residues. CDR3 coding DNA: TGTGCCAGCAGCCAAGATACGACAGGATTTAATGAAAAACTGTTTTTT. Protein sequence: CASSQDTTGFNEKLFF.

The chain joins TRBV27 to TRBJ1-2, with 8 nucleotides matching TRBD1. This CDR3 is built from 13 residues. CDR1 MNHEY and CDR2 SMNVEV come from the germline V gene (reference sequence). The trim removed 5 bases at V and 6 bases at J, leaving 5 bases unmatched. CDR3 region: CASSQGQGDGYTF. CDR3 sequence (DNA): TGTGCCAGCAGTCAAGGACAGGGCGATGGCTACACCTTC.

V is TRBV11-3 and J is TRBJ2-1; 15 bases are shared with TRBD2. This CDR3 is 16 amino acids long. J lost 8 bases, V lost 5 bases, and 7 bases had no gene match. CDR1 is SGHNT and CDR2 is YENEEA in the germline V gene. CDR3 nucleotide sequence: TGTGCCAGCAGCCTCGGACTAGCGGGGGGGCACGATGAGCAGTTCTTC. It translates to CASSLGLAGGHDEQFF.

CDR3 region: CASSSGLFSGNTIYF. The CDR3 bases are TGTGCCAGCAGCTCCGGGTTATTCTCTGGAAACACCATATATTTT. The chain combines TRBV11-2 with TRBJ1-3; D uncertain. The CDR3 runs 15 residues. V was clipped by 4 bases and J by 0 bases, with 10 bases between them. Germline V lookup: CDR1 SGHAT, CDR2 FQNNGV.

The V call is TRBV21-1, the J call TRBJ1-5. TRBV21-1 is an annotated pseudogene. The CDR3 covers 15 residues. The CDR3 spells CASSKAGLRERPQHF. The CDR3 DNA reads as TGTGCCAGCAGCAAAGCCGGCTTGCGGGAGAGGCCCCAGCATTTT.

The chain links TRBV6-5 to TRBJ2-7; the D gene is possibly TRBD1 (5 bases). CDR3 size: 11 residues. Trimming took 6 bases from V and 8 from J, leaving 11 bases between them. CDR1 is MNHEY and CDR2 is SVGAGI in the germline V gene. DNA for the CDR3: TGTGCCAGCAGCCTTAGGGGTAAGCAGTACTTC. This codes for CASSLRGKQYF.

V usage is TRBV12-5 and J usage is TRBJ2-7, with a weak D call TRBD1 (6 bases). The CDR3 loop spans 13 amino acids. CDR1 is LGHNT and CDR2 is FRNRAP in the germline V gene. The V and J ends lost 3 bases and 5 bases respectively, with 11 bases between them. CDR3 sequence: CASGLRYRDEQYF. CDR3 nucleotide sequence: TGTGCTAGTGGTTTAAGATACAGGGACGAGCAGTACTTC.

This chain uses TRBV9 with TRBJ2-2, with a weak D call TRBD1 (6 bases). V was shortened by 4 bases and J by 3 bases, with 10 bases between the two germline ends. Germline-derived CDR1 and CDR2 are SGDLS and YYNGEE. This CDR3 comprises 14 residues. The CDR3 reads CASSPRGYTGELFF. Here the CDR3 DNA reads TGTGCCAGCAGCCCCAGGGGATACACCGGGGAGCTGTTTTTT.